This T cell receptor (beta chain) was identified during a study of blood T cell repertoires in COVID-19. Overall study context: In each case, the material was cDNA or gDNA derived from T cells, B-cell-depleted T cells, or PBMCs.

Data came from immunoSEQ multiplex PCR; TCRdb stores just in-frame clones and leaves some out. The sample holds 25,000 to 35,000 clones, around 77% seen once. The germline V gene has CDR1 LNHDA and CDR2 SQIVND (reference sequence). J was trimmed by 1 base and V by 3 bases; bases with no gene match: 8. The CDR3 is made up of 17 amino acids. This clone has just one count. The genes are TRBV19 and TRBJ2-3, with TRBD1 identical over 9 bases. The source is a woman aged 70 to 79 with active or convalescent COVID-19. What was sequenced was peripheral blood. The CDR3 sequence is CASSMGTGFVGTDTQYF. In DNA form, the CDR3 reads TGTGCCAGTAGTATGGGGACAGGGTTTGTCGGCACAGATACGCAGTATTTT.